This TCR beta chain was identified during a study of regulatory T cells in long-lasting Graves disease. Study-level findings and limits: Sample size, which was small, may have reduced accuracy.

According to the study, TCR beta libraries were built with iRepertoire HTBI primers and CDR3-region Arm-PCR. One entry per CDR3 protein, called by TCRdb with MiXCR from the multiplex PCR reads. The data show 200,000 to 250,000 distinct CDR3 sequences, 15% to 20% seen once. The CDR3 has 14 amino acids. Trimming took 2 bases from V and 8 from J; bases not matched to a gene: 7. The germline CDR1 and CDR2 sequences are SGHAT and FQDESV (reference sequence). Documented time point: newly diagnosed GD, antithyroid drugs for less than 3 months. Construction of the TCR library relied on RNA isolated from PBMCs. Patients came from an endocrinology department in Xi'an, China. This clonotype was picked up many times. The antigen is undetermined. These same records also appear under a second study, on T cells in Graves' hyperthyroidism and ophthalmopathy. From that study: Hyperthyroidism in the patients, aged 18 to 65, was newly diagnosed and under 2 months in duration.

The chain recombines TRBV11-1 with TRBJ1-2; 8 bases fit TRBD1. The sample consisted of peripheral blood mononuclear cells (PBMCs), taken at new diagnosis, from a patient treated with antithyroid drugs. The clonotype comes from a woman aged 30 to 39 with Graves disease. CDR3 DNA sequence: TGTGCCAGCAGCTTACCCAGGGGGCTAGGAGGCTACACCTTC. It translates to CASSLPRGLGGYTF.